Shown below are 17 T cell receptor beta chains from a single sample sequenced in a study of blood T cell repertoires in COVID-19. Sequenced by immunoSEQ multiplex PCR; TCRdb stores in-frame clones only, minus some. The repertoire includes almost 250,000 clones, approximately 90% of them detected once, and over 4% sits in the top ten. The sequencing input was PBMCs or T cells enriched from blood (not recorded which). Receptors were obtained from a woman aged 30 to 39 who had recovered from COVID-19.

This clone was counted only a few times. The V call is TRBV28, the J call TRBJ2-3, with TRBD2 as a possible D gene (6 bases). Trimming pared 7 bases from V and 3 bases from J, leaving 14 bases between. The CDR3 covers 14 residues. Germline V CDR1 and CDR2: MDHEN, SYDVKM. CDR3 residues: CASTSGVATDTQYF. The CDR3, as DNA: TGTGCCAGCACCTCGGGAGTAGCGACAGATACGCAGTATTTT.

Written as DNA, the CDR3 is TGTGCCAGCACGGCGGGGGGGGCCAACTATGGCTACACCTTC. Protein: CASTAGGANYGYTF. This chain connects TRBV6-5 to TRBJ1-2, with D maybe TRBD1 (6 bases). Germline CDR1 MNHEY, CDR2 SVGAGI. The CDR3 has 14 amino acids. Trimming removed 7 bases from V and 2 bases from J, with 14 bases in between.

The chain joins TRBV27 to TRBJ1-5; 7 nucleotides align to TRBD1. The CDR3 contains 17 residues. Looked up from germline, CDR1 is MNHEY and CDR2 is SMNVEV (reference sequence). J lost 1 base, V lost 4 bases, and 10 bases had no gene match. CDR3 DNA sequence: TGTGCCAGCAGTTCGACAGGGTGGAGCGAGAGCAATCAGCCCCAGCATTTT. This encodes CASSSTGWSESNQPQHF.

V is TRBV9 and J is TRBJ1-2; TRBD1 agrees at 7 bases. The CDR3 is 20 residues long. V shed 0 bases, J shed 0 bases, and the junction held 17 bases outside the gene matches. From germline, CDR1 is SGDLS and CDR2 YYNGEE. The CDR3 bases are TGTGCCAGCAGCGTAGGGCCCGGGGACAGACACTCTCGCTCTAACTATGGCTACACCTTC. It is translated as CASSVGPGDRHSRSNYGYTF. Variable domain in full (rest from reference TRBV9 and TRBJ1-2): DSGVTQTPKHLITATGQRVTLRCSPRSGDLSVYWYQQSLDQGLQFLIQYYNGEERAKGNILERFSAQQFPDLHSELNLSSLELGDSALYFCASSVGPGDRHSRSNYGYTFGSGTRLTVV.

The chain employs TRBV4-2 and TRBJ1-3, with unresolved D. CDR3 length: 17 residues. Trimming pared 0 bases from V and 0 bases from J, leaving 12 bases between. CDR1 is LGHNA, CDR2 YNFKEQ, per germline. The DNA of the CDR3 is TGTGCCAGCAGCCAAGACCAAGGCGGATTCTCTGGAAACACCATATATTTT. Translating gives CASSQDQGGFSGNTIYF.

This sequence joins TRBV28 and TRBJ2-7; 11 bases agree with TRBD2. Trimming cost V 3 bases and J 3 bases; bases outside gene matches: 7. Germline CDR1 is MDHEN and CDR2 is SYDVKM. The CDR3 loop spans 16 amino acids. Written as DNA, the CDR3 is TGTGCCAGCAGTTTTGTGTCTAGCGGGGGGATCTACGAGCAGTACTTC. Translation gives CASSFVSSGGIYEQYF.

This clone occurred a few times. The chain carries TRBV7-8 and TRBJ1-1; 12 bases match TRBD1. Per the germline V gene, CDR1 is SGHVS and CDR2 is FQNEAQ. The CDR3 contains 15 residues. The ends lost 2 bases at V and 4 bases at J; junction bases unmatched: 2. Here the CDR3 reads CASSLPGQGATEAFF. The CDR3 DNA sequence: TGTGCCAGCAGCTTACCGGGACAGGGGGCCACTGAAGCTTTCTTT.

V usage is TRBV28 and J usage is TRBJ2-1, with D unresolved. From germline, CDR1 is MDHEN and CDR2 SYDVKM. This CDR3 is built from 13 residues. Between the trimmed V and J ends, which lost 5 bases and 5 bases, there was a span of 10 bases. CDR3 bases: TGTGCCAGCAGTCTGCTAACAGACAATGAGCAGTTCTTC. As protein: CASSLLTDNEQFF.

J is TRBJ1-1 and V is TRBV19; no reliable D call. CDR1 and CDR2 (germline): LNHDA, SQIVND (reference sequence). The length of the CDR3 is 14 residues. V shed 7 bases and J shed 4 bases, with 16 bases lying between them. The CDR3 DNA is TGTGCCAGTAAGCGCTCCACAACGGGCACTGAAGCTTTCTTT. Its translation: CASKRSTTGTEAFF.

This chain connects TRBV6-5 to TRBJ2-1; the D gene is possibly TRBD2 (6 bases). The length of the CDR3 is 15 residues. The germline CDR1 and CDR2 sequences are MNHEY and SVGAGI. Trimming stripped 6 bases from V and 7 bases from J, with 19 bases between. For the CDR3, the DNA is TGTGCCAGCAGAAACTCCGGACTAATTGTAAATGAGCAGTTCTTC. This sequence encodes CASRNSGLIVNEQFF.

The CDR3 spells CASSVQPGQITDTQYF. The CDR3 DNA follows: TGCGCCAGCAGCGTACAACCGGGACAAATCACAGATACGCAGTATTTT. V gene TRBV5-1 combines with J gene TRBJ2-3; tentatively, D is TRBD1 (6 bases). Trimming stripped 4 bases from V and 2 bases from J, with 17 bases between. Germline CDR1 SGHRS, CDR2 YFSETQ. This CDR3 region has 16 residues.

The DNA of the CDR3 is TGTGCCAGCAGCTCGGCAGGGACAGGTGGTGGCTACACCTTC. It translates to CASSSAGTGGGYTF. The V and J genes are TRBV5-4 and TRBJ1-2, with 8 nucleotides matching TRBD1. The CDR3 runs to 14 residues. V gave up 3 bases and J gave up 7 bases; unmatched junction bases: 8. Germline loops: CDR1 SGHNT, CDR2 YYREEE (reference sequence).

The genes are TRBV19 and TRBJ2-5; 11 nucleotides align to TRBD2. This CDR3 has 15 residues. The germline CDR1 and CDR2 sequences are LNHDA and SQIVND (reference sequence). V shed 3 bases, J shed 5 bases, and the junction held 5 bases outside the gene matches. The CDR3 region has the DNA TGTGCCAGTAGTATCCTGGGGACTAGCGGCGAGACCCAGTACTTC. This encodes CASSILGTSGETQYF.

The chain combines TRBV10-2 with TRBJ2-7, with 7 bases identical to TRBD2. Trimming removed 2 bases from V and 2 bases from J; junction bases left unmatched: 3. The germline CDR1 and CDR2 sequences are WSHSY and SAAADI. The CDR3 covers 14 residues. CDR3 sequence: CASSEGLVPYEQYF. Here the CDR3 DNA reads TGCGCCAGCAGTGAGGGACTAGTCCCCTACGAGCAGTACTTC.

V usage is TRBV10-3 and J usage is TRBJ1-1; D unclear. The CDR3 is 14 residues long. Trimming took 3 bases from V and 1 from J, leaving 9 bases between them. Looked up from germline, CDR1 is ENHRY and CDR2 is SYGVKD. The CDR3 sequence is CAISEEGSNTEAFF. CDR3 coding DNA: TGTGCCATCAGTGAAGAGGGATCGAACACTGAAGCTTTCTTT.

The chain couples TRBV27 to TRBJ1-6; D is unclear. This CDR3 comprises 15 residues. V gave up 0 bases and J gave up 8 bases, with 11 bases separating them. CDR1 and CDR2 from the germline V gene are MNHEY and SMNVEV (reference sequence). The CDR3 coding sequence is TGTGCCAGCAGTTTATCACCGGGAGGTGATTCACCCCTCCACTTT. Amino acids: CASSLSPGGDSPLHF.

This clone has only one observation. CDR3 in DNA: TGCGCCAGCAGCCAAGAAGGCGGTGAAAAACTGTTTTTT. Translating it yields CASSQEGGEKLFF. J is TRBJ1-4 and V is TRBV4-3, with unresolved D. The germline V gene has CDR1 LGHNA and CDR2 YSLEER. V was cut by 0 bases and J by 7 bases, with 6 bases left in between. This CDR3 region has 13 residues.